Presented here are 15 T cell receptor beta chains from one specimen sequenced in a study of CD8+ T cells in alopecia areata. Stated treatment: oral pan-JAK inhibitor, 5-10 mg twice daily. Reverse transcription of extracted RNA yielded cDNA, which provided the sequencing template. Sequencing used immunoSEQ multiplex PCR; TCRdb keeps in-frame clones, though not all of them. The table has about 180,000 clones, 51% seen once. The source was CD8+ T cells sorted from blood, collected at week 52, from a patient treated with tofacitinib. The receptors were sampled from a human donor with alopecia areata.

This chain uses TRBV29-1 with TRBJ2-2; no definite D call. Trimming stripped 4 bases from V and 7 bases from J, with 7 bases between. This CDR3 spans 11 amino acids. Germline V gene sequence: CDR1 SQVTM, CDR2 ANQGSEA. DNA of the CDR3: TGCAGCGTTGTACTGGGCGGGGAGCTGTTTTTT. As protein: CSVVLGGELFF.

The chain couples TRBV4-2 to TRBJ2-2; maybe TRBD1 (6 bases). This CDR3 comprises 15 residues. Between the trimmed V and J ends, which lost 1 base and 6 bases, there was a span of 12 bases. Germline V gives CDR1 LGHNA, CDR2 YNFKEQ. The chain's CDR3 is CASSQASGAAGELFF. The DNA of the CDR3 is TGTGCCAGCAGCCAAGCGTCAGGGGCTGCCGGGGAGCTGTTTTTT.

J is TRBJ2-1 and V is TRBV9; TRBD2 matches at 10 bases. V was clipped by 7 bases and J by 5 bases; unmatched bases: 6. CDR1 and CDR2 from the germline V gene are SGDLS and YYNGEE. CDR3 length: 14 residues. The CDR3 DNA is TGTGCCAGCCAAGCGGGGGGGCCTCACAATGAGCAGTTCTTC. Translated, it gives CASQAGGPHNEQFF.

The chain recombines TRBV5-1 with TRBJ1-4, with no clear D. The CDR3 has 14 residues. CDR1 SGHRS and CDR2 YFSETQ come from the germline V gene. The ends were cut back, 4 bases at V and 3 bases at J, with 10 bases in the middle. CDR3 residues: CASSPRTANEKLFF. The CDR3 DNA is TGCGCCAGCAGCCCCCGGACGGCTAATGAAAAACTGTTTTTT. Full variable domain (outside the CDR3, taken from reference TRBV5-1 and TRBJ1-4): KAGVTQTPRYLIKTRGQQVTLSCSPISGHRSVSWYQQTPGQGLQFLFEYFSETQRNKGNFPGRFSGRQFSNSRSEMNVSTLELGDSALYLCASSPRTANEKLFFGSGTQLSVL.

The chain links TRBV6-6 to TRBJ1-1, with D hard to call. The V end was cut by 2 bases, the J end by 8 bases, with 6 bases between. CDR1 and CDR2 (germline): MNHNY, SVGAGI (reference sequence). The CDR3 contains 11 residues. CDR3 region: CASSYGVEAFF. The DNA for the CDR3 is TGTGCCAGCAGTTACGGGGTAGAAGCTTTCTTT.

This clone was seen a handful of times. In DNA, the CDR3 is TGTGCCAGCAGCTTAATAGGGGAGACCCAGTACTTC. This translates into CASSLIGETQYF. The rearrangement joins TRBV7-2 to TRBJ2-5; D is ambiguous. The CDR3 has 12 residues. CDR1 SGHTA and CDR2 FQGNSA come from the germline V gene. V was trimmed by 2 bases and J by 5 bases, leaving 6 bases between them. Full variable domain (missing parts from reference TRBV7-2 and TRBJ2-5): GAGVSQSPSNKVTEKGKDVELRCDPISGHTALYWYRQSLGQGLEFLIYFQGNSAPDKSGLPSDRFSAERTGGSVSTLTIQRTQQEDSAVYLCASSLIGETQYFGPGTRLLVL.

There are a few counts of this clone. The chain recombines TRBV19 with TRBJ2-7, with D maybe TRBD2 (6 bases). Per the germline V gene, CDR1 is LNHDA and CDR2 is SQIVND (reference sequence). With 3 bases removed from V and 9 bases from J, the gap between germline ends came to 15 bases. The CDR3 contains 13 residues. The CDR3 region has the DNA TGTGCCAGTAGTATTGTTGGGGGGTCCGCGCAGTACTTC. Translated: CASSIVGGSAQYF.

This clone occurred a few times. The J gene is TRBJ2-7, the V gene TRBV29-1; TRBD1 is a possible D gene (6 bases). CDR1 is SQVTM and CDR2 is ANQGSEA in the germline V gene. The CDR3 has 12 residues. V dropped 7 bases and J dropped 3 bases, with 13 bases sitting between them. The CDR3 reads CSATTGNYEQYF. The DNA for the CDR3 is TGCAGCGCAACCACAGGGAACTACGAGCAGTACTTC.

This clone has just a few counts. V is TRBV27 and J is TRBJ1-1, with TRBD1 identical over 8 bases. V was pared by 3 bases and J by 4 bases, with 4 bases of the junction left unmatched. The CDR3 consists of 14 residues. Looked up from germline, CDR1 is MNHEY and CDR2 is SMNVEV (reference sequence). In nucleotides, the CDR3 is TGTGCCAGCAGTTTTGGGCAGGGGGCCACTGAAGCTTTCTTT. Translating it yields CASSFGQGATEAFF.

Concerning this clone itself: The sample holds other DNA sequences that translate to the same CDR3. The chain has TRBV30 and TRBJ2-7; D is ambiguous. Trimming shortened V by 1 base and J by 3 bases, and 7 bases separated the two germline ends. Germline V CDR1 and CDR2: GTSNPN, SVGIG (reference sequence). CDR3 length equals 12 residues. The CDR3 loop reads CAWSAGSYEQYF. The CDR3 DNA reads TGTGCCTGGAGTGCGGGCAGCTACGAGCAGTACTTC.

V usage is TRBV5-4 and J usage is TRBJ1-2, with TRBD1 as a possible D gene (5 bases). Germline CDR1 and CDR2: SGHNT and YYREEE (reference sequence). The ends were cut back, 8 bases at V and 10 bases at J, with 18 bases in the middle. There are 12 residues in the CDR3. CDR3 sequence (DNA): TGTGCCAGTACGGGGGACCATTTAGTCTACACCTTC. Translated: CASTGDHLVYTF.

CDR3 region: CACIDSDEQYF. For the CDR3, the DNA is TGTGCCTGTATTGACAGCGACGAGCAGTACTTC. V gene TRBV30 combines with J gene TRBJ2-7; the D gene is possibly TRBD1 (5 bases). The V end was cut by 6 bases, the J end by 5 bases, with 11 bases between. Germline V gene sequence: CDR1 GTSNPN, CDR2 SVGIG (reference sequence). CDR3 size: 11 residues.

This clone has just a few counts. This specimen includes other DNA sequences encoding the same CDR3. The chain combines TRBV7-2 with TRBJ2-7, with a weak D call TRBD1 (6 bases). The CDR3 contains 12 residues. Per the germline V gene, CDR1 is SGHTA and CDR2 is FQGNSA. The germline V and J ends were trimmed by 3 bases and 4 bases, with 7 bases remaining between them. The CDR3 here is CASSFTGYEQYF. The CDR3 coding sequence is TGTGCCAGCAGCTTTACAGGGTACGAGCAGTACTTC. Combining the CDR3 with reference TRBV7-2 and TRBJ2-7 gives the whole variable domain GAGVSQSPSNKVTEKGKDVELRCDPISGHTALYWYRQSLGQGLEFLIYFQGNSAPDKSGLPSDRFSAERTGGSVSTLTIQRTQQEDSAVYLCASSFTGYEQYFGPGTRLTVT.

The chain has TRBV30 and TRBJ1-1; D is undetermined. V was shortened by 1 base and J by 7 bases, with 10 bases between the two germline ends. This CDR3 region has 12 residues. Germline CDR1 GTSNPN, CDR2 SVGIG (reference sequence). Here the CDR3 DNA reads TGTGCCTGGAGTGGGCAGAGCGGTGAAGCTTTCTTT. It translates to CAWSGQSGEAFF.

This chain joins TRBV30 and TRBJ1-2, with 9 bases lining up with TRBD1. This CDR3 contains 13 residues. J lost 4 bases, V lost 4 bases, and 4 bases had no gene match. Germline assignment: CDR1 GTSNPN and CDR2 SVGIG (reference sequence). The CDR3 is CAWTTGGSYGYTF. CDR3 coding DNA: TGTGCCTGGACTACAGGGGGCAGCTATGGCTACACCTTC.